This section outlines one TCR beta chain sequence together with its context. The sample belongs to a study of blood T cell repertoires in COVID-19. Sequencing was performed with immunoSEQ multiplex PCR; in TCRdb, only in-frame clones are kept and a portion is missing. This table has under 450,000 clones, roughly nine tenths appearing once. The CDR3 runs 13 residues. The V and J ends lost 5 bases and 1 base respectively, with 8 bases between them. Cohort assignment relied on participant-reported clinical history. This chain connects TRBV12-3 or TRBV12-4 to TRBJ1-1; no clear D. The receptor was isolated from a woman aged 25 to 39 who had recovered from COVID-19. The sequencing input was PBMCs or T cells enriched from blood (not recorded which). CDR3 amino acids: CASSTTTNTEAFF. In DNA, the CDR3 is TGTGCCAGCAGTACAACCACGAACACTGAAGCTTTCTTT.